This note documents a single TCR beta chain sequence. Germline V gives CDR1 LNHDA, CDR2 SQIVND (reference sequence). The CDR3 is 13 amino acids. V gave up 5 bases and J gave up 8 bases; unmatched junction bases: 4. Profiling relied on immunoSEQ multiplex PCR, and the TCRdb table lists in-frame clones only, not all of them. The sample carries about 140,000 clones, about 90% recorded once. The entry originates in a study of cytomegalovirus exposure and HLA in healthy donors. This chain connects TRBV19 to TRBJ1-4; 8 bases align to TRBD1. Material for sequencing was PBMCs. This receptor was identified in a man aged 18 to 30 in good health and CMV-seronegative. The CDR3 loop reads CASSATGVEKLFF. Written as DNA, the CDR3 is TGTGCCAGTAGTGCGACAGGGGTGGAAAAACTGTTTTTT.